What follows are 15 T cell receptor beta chains derived from one specimen sequenced in a study of STAT5B mutations in CD4+ large granular lymphocyte leukemia. Measured with immunoSEQ multiplex PCR; TCRdb has only the in-frame clones, and not every one. The sample lists about 45,000 clones; approximately 86% were seen once. The source material was CD4+ T cells from blood buffy coats. All receptors come from a human donor in good health.

V gene TRBV4-1 combines with J gene TRBJ2-1; no firm D call. Germline CDR1 is MGHRA and CDR2 is YSYEKL. The length of the CDR3 is 15 residues. V lost 1 base and J lost 6, with 13 bases in between. The CDR3 sequence is CASSQGILSGNEQFF. CDR3 in DNA: TGCGCCAGCAGCCAAGGAATCCTTAGTGGCAATGAGCAGTTCTTC.

This sequence joins TRBV7-9 and TRBJ1-2; possibly TRBD1 for D (5 bases). From germline, CDR1 is SEHNR and CDR2 FQNEAQ (reference sequence). Trimming left V 0 bases short and J 6 bases short, with 20 bases between. This CDR3 comprises 17 residues. As DNA, the CDR3 is TGTGCCAGCAGCTTAGCCCGCCAGGTTAAGGGAGGGGATGGCTACACCTTC. This codes for CASSLARQVKGGDGYTF. The whole variable domain, remainder taken from reference TRBV7-9 and TRBJ1-2, is DTGVSQNPRHKITKRGQNVTFRCDPISEHNRLYWYRQTLGQGPEFLTYFQNEAQLEKSRLLSDRFSAERPKGSFSTLEIQRTEQGDSAMYLCASSLARQVKGGDGYTFGSGTRLTVV.

The chain uses TRBV28 and TRBJ1-4, with D possibly being TRBD1 (6 bases). CDR3 length: 14 residues. Germline V CDR1 and CDR2: MDHEN, SYDVKM. V gave up 7 bases and J gave up 7 bases, with 16 bases separating them. The CDR3 protein is CASNQPRTVEKLFF. Written as DNA, the CDR3 is TGTGCCAGCAATCAGCCTAGGACAGTTGAAAAACTGTTTTTT. Full variable domain (outside the CDR3, taken from reference TRBV28 and TRBJ1-4): DVKVTQSSRYLVKRTGEKVFLECVQDMDHENMFWYRQDPGLGLRLIYFSYDVKMKEKGDIPEGYSVSREKKERFSLILESASTNQTSMYLCASNQPRTVEKLFFGSGTQLSVL.

This rearrangement joins TRBV6-5 to TRBJ1-2; D is unresolved. The germline V gene encodes CDR1 MNHEY and CDR2 SVGAGI. The CDR3 covers 13 residues. V was shortened by 3 bases and J by 4 bases, with 9 bases between the two germline ends. CDR3 sequence: CASSYAAVYGYTF. The CDR3 DNA is TGTGCCAGCAGTTATGCCGCGGTCTATGGCTACACCTTC.

The J gene is TRBJ2-4, the V gene TRBV27; 7 bases map to TRBD2. The J segment lost 9 bases and the V segment lost 6 bases, leaving 11 bases of the junction unmatched. The CDR3 has 14 residues. The V gene's germline CDR1 is MNHEY and CDR2 SMNVEV (reference sequence). The DNA of the CDR3 is TGTGCCAGCAGGGCGGGAGCTTTTAGCGGCATTCAGTACTTC. Amino acid sequence: CASRAGAFSGIQYF.

The chain has TRBV2 and TRBJ2-7; TRBD2 is a possible D gene (5 bases). Deletions cut 3 bases from V and 0 bases from J, with 15 bases between. The V gene's germline CDR1 is SNHLY and CDR2 FYNNEI. The CDR3 runs 16 residues. CDR3 coding DNA: TGTGCCAGCAGTGATTCGGAGGTATTCTTCTCCTACGAGCAGTACTTC. Translated, it gives CASSDSEVFFSYEQYF.

The chain links TRBV5-1 to TRBJ2-1; D is unresolved. Looked up from germline, CDR1 is SGHRS and CDR2 is YFSETQ. The CDR3 runs 15 residues. V lost 4 bases and J 1 base, leaving 12 bases between the germline ends. The CDR3 loop is CASSPHHGSYNEQFF. In DNA, the CDR3 is TGCGCCAGCAGCCCCCACCATGGTTCCTACAATGAGCAGTTCTTC.

The rearrangement links TRBV29-1 to TRBJ1-1; perhaps TRBD1 as D (5 bases). The CDR3 is 12 residues long. CDR1 is SQVTM, CDR2 ANQGSEA, per germline. The V gene lost 5 bases and the J gene lost 3 bases, with 10 bases spanning the gap. CDR3: CSVRRGHTEAFF. The DNA of the CDR3 is TGCAGCGTTAGGAGGGGCCACACTGAAGCTTTCTTT.

V is TRBV7-9 and J is TRBJ2-7; TRBD2 matches 9 bases. This CDR3 region has 14 residues. The V segment lost 5 bases and the J segment 6 bases; nucleotides outside the gene matches: 8. Germline-derived CDR1 and CDR2 are SEHNR and FQNEAQ (reference sequence). CDR3 residues: CASSISGSTGEQYF. CDR3 sequence (DNA): TGTGCCAGCAGCATTAGCGGGAGTACCGGCGAGCAGTACTTC. Full variable domain (missing parts from reference TRBV7-9 and TRBJ2-7): DTGVSQNPRHKITKRGQNVTFRCDPISEHNRLYWYRQTLGQGPEFLTYFQNEAQLEKSRLLSDRFSAERPKGSFSTLEIQRTEQGDSAMYLCASSISGSTGEQYFGPGTRLTVT.

This clone was seen only a few times. The chain combines TRBV30 with TRBJ1-1, with D unclear. Trimming took off 0 bases at V and 7 bases at J, with 9 bases between the two ends. The CDR3 is 12 residues long. Per germline, CDR1 GTSNPN and CDR2 SVGIG (reference sequence). The CDR3 loop is CAWSVRGNEAFF. As DNA, the CDR3 is TGTGCCTGGAGTGTACGAGGTAATGAAGCTTTCTTT.

The chain joins TRBV6-5 to TRBJ1-2, with 9 nucleotides matching TRBD1. Trimming at V came to 8 bases and at J to 7 bases, leaving 11 bases not matched to a gene. The CDR3 has 14 amino acids. Germline V lookup: CDR1 MNHEY, CDR2 SVGAGI. In nucleotides, the CDR3 is TGTGCCAGCTCTAGGGACAGGGATTCCGGTGGCTACACCTTC. This encodes CASSRDRDSGGYTF.

The chain is built from TRBV6-5 and TRBJ1-4; D unresolved. The CDR3 runs to 14 residues. Trimming stripped 5 bases from V and 3 bases from J, with 10 bases between. Germline V gene lookup returns CDR1 MNHEY and CDR2 SVGAGI. CDR3 DNA sequence: TGTGCCAGCAGTAAAGGGAGGGCTAATGAAAAACTGTTTTTT. Protein product: CASSKGRANEKLFF.

In its sample, this clone is medium-sized. J is TRBJ1-5 and V is TRBV6-6; D gene unclear. CDR3 size: 16 residues. V lost 2 bases to trimming and J lost 0 bases, with 11 bases between them. Germline-derived CDR1 and CDR2 are MNHNY and SVGAGI (reference sequence). The CDR3 DNA follows: TGTGCCAGCAGTTACAAGGGTCGGGATAGCAATCAGCCCCAGCATTTT. Amino acids: CASSYKGRDSNQPQHF.

The chain joins TRBV6-1 to TRBJ2-3, with 9 bases that match TRBD2. Germline trimming cut 3 bases from V and 4 bases from J; bases unmatched to any gene: 5. The CDR3 is 15 residues long. Germline lookup yields CDR1 MNHNS and CDR2 SASEGT. In nucleotides, the CDR3 is TGTGCCAGCAGTGAGATAGCGGGAGTGGCAGATACGCAGTATTTT. It codes for CASSEIAGVADTQYF.

This chain links TRBV25-1 with TRBJ2-5; 9 bases fit TRBD2. From germline, CDR1 is MGHDK and CDR2 SYGVNS. The J segment lost 2 bases and the V segment lost 3 bases, leaving 1 base of the junction unmatched. The CDR3 sequence is 14 residues long. CDR3 in amino acids: CASSDGLAQETQYF. As DNA, the CDR3 is TGTGCCAGCAGTGACGGACTAGCGCAAGAGACCCAGTACTTC.